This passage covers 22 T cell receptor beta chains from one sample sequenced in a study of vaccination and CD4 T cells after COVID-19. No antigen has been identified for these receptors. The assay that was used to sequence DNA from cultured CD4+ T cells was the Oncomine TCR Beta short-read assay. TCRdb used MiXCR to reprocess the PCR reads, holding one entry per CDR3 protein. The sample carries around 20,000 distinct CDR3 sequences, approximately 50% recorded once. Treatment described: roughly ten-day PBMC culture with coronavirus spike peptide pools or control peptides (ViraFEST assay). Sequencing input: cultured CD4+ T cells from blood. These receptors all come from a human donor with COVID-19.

The CDR3 DNA reads TGTGCCAGCAGTGAAGCGGGGGGATTTGATGGCTACACCTTC. Translating gives CASSEAGGFDGYTF. The chain carries TRBV2 and TRBJ1-2; D might be TRBD1 (5 bases). The V gene's germline CDR1 is SNHLY and CDR2 FYNNEI. V was pared by 0 bases and J by 6 bases, with 11 bases between. The CDR3 sequence is 14 residues long.

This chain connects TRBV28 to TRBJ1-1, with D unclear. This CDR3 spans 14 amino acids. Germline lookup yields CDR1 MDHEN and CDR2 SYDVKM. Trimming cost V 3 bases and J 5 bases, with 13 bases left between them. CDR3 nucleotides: TGTGCCAGCAGTTTGTTAGAGGGTGGGACTGAAGCTTTCTTT. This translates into CASSLLEGGTEAFF.

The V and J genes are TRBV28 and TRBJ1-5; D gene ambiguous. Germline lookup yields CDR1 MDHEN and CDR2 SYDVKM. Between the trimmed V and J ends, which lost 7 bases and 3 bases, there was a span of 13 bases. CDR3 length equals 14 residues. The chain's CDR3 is CASTVGPVNQPQHF. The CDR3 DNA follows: TGTGCCAGCACCGTCGGACCGGTCAATCAGCCCCAGCATTTT.

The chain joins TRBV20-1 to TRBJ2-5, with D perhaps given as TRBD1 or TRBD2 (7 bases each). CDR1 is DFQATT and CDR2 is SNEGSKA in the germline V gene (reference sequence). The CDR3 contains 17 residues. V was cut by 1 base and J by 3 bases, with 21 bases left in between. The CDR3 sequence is CSARAPRGQGGKETQYF. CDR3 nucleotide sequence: TGCAGTGCTAGAGCACCCCGGGGGCAGGGGGGGAAAGAGACCCAGTACTTC.

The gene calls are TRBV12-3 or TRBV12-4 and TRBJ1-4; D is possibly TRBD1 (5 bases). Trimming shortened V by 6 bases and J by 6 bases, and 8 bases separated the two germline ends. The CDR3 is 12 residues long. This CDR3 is CASRTRDEKLFF. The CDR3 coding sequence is TGTGCCAGCAGGACCAGGGATGAAAAACTGTTTTTT.

The DNA of the CDR3 is TGTGCCAGCAGTTTCGGTTGGACAGATAGCAATCAGCCCCAGCATTTT. It specifies CASSFGWTDSNQPQHF. This chain uses TRBV6-2 or TRBV6-3 with TRBJ1-5; maybe TRBD1 (6 bases). The CDR3 has 16 residues. From germline, CDR1 is MNHEY and CDR2 SVGEGT. The V and J ends lost 4 bases and 0 bases respectively, with 13 bases between them.

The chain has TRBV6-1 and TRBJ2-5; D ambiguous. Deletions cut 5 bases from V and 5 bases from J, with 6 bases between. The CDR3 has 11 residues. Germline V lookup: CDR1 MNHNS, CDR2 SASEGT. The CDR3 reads CASSKQETQYF. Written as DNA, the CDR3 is TGTGCCAGCAGTAAGCAGGAGACCCAGTACTTC.

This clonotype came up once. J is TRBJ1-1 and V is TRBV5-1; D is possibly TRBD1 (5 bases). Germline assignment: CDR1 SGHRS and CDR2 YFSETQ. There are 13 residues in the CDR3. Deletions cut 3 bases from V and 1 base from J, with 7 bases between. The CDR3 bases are TGCGCCAGCAGCTCCGGACAGAACACTGAAGCTTTCTTT. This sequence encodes CASSSGQNTEAFF.

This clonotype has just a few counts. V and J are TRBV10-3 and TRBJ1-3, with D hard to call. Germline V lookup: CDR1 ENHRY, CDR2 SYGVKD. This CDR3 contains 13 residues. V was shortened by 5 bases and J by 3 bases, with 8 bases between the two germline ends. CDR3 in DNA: TGTGCCATCAGTCCGGCGGGTGGAAACACCATATATTTT. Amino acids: CAISPAGGNTIYF.

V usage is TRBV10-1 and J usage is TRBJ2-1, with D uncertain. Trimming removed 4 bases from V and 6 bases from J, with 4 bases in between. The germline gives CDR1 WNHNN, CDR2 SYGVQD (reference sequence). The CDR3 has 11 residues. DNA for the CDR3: TGCGCCAGCAGTGGAGGCAATGAGCAGTTCTTC. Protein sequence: CASSGGNEQFF.

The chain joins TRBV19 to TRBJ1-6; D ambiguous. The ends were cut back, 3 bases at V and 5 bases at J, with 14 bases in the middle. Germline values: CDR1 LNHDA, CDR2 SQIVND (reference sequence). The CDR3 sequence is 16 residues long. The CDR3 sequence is CASSIQPTGNNSPLHF. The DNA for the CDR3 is TGTGCCAGTAGTATCCAGCCGACCGGGAATAATTCACCCCTCCACTTT.

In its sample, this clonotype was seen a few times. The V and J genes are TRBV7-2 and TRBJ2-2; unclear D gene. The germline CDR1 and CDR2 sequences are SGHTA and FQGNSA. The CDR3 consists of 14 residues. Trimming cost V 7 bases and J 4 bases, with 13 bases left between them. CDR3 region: CASNQNLITGELFF. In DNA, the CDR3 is TGTGCCAGCAACCAAAACCTTATCACCGGGGAGCTGTTTTTT.

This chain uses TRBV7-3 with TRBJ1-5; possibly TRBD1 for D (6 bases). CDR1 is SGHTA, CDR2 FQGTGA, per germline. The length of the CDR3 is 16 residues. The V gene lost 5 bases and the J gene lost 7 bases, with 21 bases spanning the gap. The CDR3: CASSPSTGMAGQPQHF. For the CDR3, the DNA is TGTGCCAGCAGCCCATCGACAGGCATGGCTGGACAGCCCCAGCATTTT.

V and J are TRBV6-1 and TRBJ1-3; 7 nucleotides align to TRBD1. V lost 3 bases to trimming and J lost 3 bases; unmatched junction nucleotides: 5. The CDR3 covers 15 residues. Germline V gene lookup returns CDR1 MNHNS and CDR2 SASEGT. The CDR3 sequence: CASSDPRGLGNTIYF. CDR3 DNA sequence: TGTGCCAGCAGTGATCCGAGGGGGCTTGGAAACACCATATATTTT.

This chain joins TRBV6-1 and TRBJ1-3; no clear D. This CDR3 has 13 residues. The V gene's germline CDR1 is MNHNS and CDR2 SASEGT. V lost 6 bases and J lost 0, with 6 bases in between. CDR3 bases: TGTGCCAGCAGCGCAAACTCTGGAAACACCATATATTTT. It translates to CASSANSGNTIYF.

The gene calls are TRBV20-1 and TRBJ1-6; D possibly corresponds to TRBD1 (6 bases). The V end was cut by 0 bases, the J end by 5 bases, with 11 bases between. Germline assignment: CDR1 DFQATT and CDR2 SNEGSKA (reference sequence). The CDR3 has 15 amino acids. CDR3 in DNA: TGCAGTGCTAGAGACGGCCGGGACAATAATTCACCCCTCCACTTT. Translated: CSARDGRDNNSPLHF.

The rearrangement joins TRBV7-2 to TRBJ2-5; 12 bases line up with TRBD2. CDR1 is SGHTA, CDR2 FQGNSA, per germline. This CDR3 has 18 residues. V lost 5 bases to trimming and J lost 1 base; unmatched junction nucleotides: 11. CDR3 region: CASSPSLAGGPRQETQYF. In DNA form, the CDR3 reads TGTGCCAGCAGCCCATCGCTAGCGGGGGGGCCTCGCCAAGAGACCCAGTACTTC.

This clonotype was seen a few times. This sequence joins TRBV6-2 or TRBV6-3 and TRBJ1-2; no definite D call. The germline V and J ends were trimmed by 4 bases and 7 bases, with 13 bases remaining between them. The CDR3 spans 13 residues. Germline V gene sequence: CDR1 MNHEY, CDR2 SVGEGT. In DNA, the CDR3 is TGTGCCAGCAGTTTTGAGGGAATTGGTGGCTACACCTTC. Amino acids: CASSFEGIGGYTF.

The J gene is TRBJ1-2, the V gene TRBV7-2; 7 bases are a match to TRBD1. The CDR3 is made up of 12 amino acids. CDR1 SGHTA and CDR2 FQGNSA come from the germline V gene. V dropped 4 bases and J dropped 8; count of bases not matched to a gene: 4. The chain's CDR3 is CASSSTGSGYTF. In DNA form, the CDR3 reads TGTGCCAGCAGCTCGACAGGGTCAGGCTACACCTTC.

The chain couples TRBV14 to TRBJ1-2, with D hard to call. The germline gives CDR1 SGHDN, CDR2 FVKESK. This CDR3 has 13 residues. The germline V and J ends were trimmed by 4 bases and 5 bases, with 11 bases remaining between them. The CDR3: CASSLQPGYGYTF. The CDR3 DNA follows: TGTGCCAGCAGCCTCCAACCGGGGTATGGCTACACCTTC.

The CDR3 loop reads CASPCREGFAYEQYF. CDR3 DNA sequence: TGTGCCAGCCCCTGTCGGGAGGGTTTTGCCTACGAGCAGTACTTC. The V gene is TRBV27, the J gene TRBJ2-7; 8 nucleotides line up with TRBD2. CDR1 is MNHEY, CDR2 SMNVEV, per germline (reference sequence). Germline trimming cut 8 bases from V and 2 bases from J; bases unmatched to any gene: 11. The CDR3 consists of 15 residues.

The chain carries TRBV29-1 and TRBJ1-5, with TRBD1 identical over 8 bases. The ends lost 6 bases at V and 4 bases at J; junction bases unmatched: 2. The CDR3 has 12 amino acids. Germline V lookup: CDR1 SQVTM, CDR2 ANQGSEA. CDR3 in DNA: TGCAGCGTCCGACAGGGGAATCAGCCCCAGCATTTT. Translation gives CSVRQGNQPQHF.